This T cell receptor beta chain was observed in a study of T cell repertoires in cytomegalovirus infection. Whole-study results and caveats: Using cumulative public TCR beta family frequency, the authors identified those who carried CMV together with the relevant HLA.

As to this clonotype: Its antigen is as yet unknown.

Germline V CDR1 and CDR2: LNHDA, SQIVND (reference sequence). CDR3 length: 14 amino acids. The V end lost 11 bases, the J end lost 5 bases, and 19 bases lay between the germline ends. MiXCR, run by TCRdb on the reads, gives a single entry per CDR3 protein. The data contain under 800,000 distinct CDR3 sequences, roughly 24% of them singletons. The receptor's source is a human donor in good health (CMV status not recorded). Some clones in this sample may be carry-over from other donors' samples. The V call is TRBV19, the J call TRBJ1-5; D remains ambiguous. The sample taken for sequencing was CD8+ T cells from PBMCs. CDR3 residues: CAGGILEGYQPQHF. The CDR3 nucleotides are TGTGCCGGCGGCATTCTCGAGGGATATCAGCCCCAGCATTTT. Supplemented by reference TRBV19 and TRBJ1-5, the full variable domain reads DGGITQSPKYLFRKEGQNVTLSCEQNLNHDAMYWYRQDPGQGLRLIYYSQIVNDFQKGDIAEGYSVSREKKESFPLTVTSAQKNPTAFYLCAGGILEGYQPQHFGDGTRLSIL.